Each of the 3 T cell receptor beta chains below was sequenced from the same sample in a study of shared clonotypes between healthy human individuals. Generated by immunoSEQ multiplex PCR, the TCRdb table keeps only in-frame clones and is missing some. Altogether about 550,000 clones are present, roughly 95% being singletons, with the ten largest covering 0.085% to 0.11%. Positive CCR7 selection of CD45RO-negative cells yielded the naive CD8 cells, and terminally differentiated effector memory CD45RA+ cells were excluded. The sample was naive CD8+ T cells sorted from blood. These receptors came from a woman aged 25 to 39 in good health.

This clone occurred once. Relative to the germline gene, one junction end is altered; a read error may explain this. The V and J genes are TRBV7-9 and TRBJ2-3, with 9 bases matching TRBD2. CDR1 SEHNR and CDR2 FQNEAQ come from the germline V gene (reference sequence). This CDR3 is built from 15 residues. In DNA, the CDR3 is TGTGCCAGCAGCCTAGCGGGGATGGGGCCAGATACGCAGTATTTT. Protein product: CASSLAGMGPDTQYF.

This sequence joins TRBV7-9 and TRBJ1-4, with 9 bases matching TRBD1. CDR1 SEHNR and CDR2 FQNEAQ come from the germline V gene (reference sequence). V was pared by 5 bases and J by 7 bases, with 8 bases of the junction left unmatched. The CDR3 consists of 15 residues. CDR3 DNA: TGTGCCAGCAGCCCTACAGGGGGCGTCGGTGAAAAACTGTTTTTT. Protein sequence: CASSPTGGVGEKLFF.

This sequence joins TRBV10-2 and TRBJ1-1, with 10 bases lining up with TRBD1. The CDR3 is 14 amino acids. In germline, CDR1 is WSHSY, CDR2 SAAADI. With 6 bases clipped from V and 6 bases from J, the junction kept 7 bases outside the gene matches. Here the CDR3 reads CASSQGQGSSEAFF. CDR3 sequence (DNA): TGCGCCAGCAGCCAGGGACAGGGGAGCTCTGAAGCTTTCTTT.